The 18 T cell receptor beta chains below all came from one sample that was sequenced in a study of blood T cell repertoires in COVID-19. The protocol was immunoSEQ multiplex PCR, while the TCRdb copy is restricted to in-frame clones and leaves out a portion. This sample has some 87,000 clones; about 85% occur once, and the top ten carry roughly 12%. Sequenced: peripheral blood. The receptors shown here come from a woman aged 70-85 years with active or convalescent COVID-19.

The V call is TRBV19, the J call TRBJ1-2; weak D call: TRBD1 (5 bases). The CDR3 length is 17 residues. CDR1 LNHDA and CDR2 SQIVND come from the germline V gene (reference sequence). V was pared by 5 bases and J by 1 base, with 20 bases between. The CDR3 is CASSAGIGTLINYGYTF. For the CDR3, the DNA is TGTGCCAGTAGTGCAGGGATCGGGACTCTAATTAACTATGGCTACACCTTC.

This clone was recorded a few times. The CDR3 loop is CASSGQGGTDTQYF. CDR3 coding DNA: TGCGCCAGCAGCGGTCAGGGGGGAACTGATACGCAGTATTTT. The chain links TRBV4-3 to TRBJ2-3; the D gene is possibly TRBD1 (7 bases). CDR1 LGHNA and CDR2 YSLEER come from the germline V gene. V was cut by 5 bases and J by 6 bases, with 15 bases left in between. CDR3 length: 14 residues.

V is TRBV11-2 and J is TRBJ1-2; D ambiguous. Between the trimmed V and J ends, which lost 4 bases and 4 bases, there was a span of 16 bases. This CDR3 has 15 residues. The germline V gene encodes CDR1 SGHAT and CDR2 FQNNGV. The CDR3 protein is CASSWATGGGYGYTF. As DNA, the CDR3 is TGTGCCAGCAGCTGGGCGACGGGAGGAGGCTATGGCTACACCTTC.

The chain is built from TRBV19 and TRBJ1-2, with no clear D. Trimming cost V 7 bases and J 1 base, with 13 bases left between them. This CDR3 spans 14 amino acids. Germline V gene sequence: CDR1 LNHDA, CDR2 SQIVND (reference sequence). The CDR3 loop reads CASTQWRDNYGYTF. CDR3 coding DNA: TGTGCCAGTACCCAGTGGCGGGATAACTATGGCTACACCTTC.

This clone was seen only a few times. The chain couples TRBV7-8 to TRBJ1-6; D possibly corresponds to TRBD1 (6 bases). This CDR3 has 15 residues. Germline assignment: CDR1 SGHVS and CDR2 FQNEAQ. Trimming took 5 bases from V and 5 from J, leaving 13 bases between them. CDR3: CASSPGDTNNSPLHF. For the CDR3, the DNA is TGTGCCAGCAGCCCTGGGGACACAAATAATTCACCCCTCCACTTT.

The gene calls are TRBV5-5 and TRBJ1-6; D is possibly TRBD1 (5 bases). The CDR3 covers 16 residues. Between the trimmed V and J ends, which lost 5 bases and 2 bases, there was a span of 14 bases. The germline gives CDR1 SGHKS, CDR2 YYEKEE (reference sequence). The DNA for the CDR3 is TGTGCCAGCAGTACCACAGGAGACCCCTATAATTCACCCCTCCACTTT. The encoded protein is CASSTTGDPYNSPLHF.

This chain joins TRBV18 and TRBJ1-3; 8 bases fit TRBD1. J lost 0 bases, V lost 3 bases, and 4 bases had no gene match. CDR3 length: 16 amino acids. CDR1 KGHSH and CDR2 LQKENI come from the germline V gene. The CDR3 nucleotides read TGTGCCAGCTCACCGGGACAGGTTGACTCTGGAAACACCATATATTTT. Translated, it gives CASSPGQVDSGNTIYF.

This chain joins TRBV28 and TRBJ1-1; D uncertain. The V and J ends lost 2 bases and 1 base respectively, with 11 bases between them. In germline, CDR1 is MDHEN, CDR2 SYDVKM. CDR3 length: 15 amino acids. The CDR3 DNA reads as TGTGCCAGCAGTTTACTGTTACAGACGAACACTGAAGCTTTCTTT. It encodes CASSLLLQTNTEAFF.

This clone was counted a single time. The J gene is TRBJ1-5, the V gene TRBV4-1; 10 nucleotides agree with TRBD1. The CDR3 has 16 residues. Germline CDR1 is MGHRA and CDR2 is YSYEKL. V was clipped by 2 bases and J by 5 bases; unmatched bases: 6. CDR3 coding DNA: TGCGCCAGCAGCCAACACCCCGGGACAGGGGATCAGCCCCAGCATTTT. It yields the protein CASSQHPGTGDQPQHF.

The chain links TRBV5-5 to TRBJ1-2; TRBD1 matches at 9 bases. This CDR3 contains 17 residues. From germline, CDR1 is SGHKS and CDR2 YYEKEE (reference sequence). Trimming cost V 0 bases and J 5 bases; bases outside gene matches: 11. DNA for the CDR3: TGTGCCAGCAGCTTGGAATTTAGGCTTGGACAGGGGTATGGCTACACCTTC. It yields the protein CASSLEFRLGQGYGYTF. The variable domain in full, with the rest retrieved from reference TRBV5-5 and TRBJ1-2, is DAGVTQSPTHLIKTRGQQVTLRCSPISGHKSVSWYQQVLGQGPQFIFQYYEKEERGRGNFPDRFSARQFPNYSSELNVNALLLGDSALYLCASSLEFRLGQGYGYTFGSGTRLTVV.

The chain has TRBV5-1 and TRBJ2-3; 8 bases are shared with TRBD2. There are 14 residues in the CDR3. Trimming cost V 4 bases and J 2 bases; bases outside gene matches: 3. CDR1 and CDR2 (germline): SGHRS, YFSETQ. CDR3: CASSPGLDTDTQYF. The CDR3 DNA sequence: TGCGCCAGCAGCCCGGGACTAGACACAGATACGCAGTATTTT. Full variable domain (outside the CDR3, taken from reference TRBV5-1 and TRBJ2-3): KAGVTQTPRYLIKTRGQQVTLSCSPISGHRSVSWYQQTPGQGLQFLFEYFSETQRNKGNFPGRFSGRQFSNSRSEMNVSTLELGDSALYLCASSPGLDTDTQYFGPGTRLTVL.

The V and J genes are TRBV18 and TRBJ1-2, with TRBD1 matching over 9 bases. Germline values: CDR1 KGHSH, CDR2 LQKENI. Germline trimming cut 2 bases from V and 7 bases from J; bases unmatched to any gene: 2. This CDR3 is built from 13 residues. CDR3 sequence: CASSPGQGSGYTF. The CDR3 DNA is TGTGCCAGCTCACCAGGACAGGGGTCTGGCTACACCTTC.

The chain couples TRBV18 to TRBJ2-7; D is possibly TRBD2 (6 bases). CDR3 length equals 15 residues. The germline CDR1 and CDR2 sequences are KGHSH and LQKENI. Trimming pared 3 bases from V and 3 bases from J, leaving 15 bases between. CDR3 in amino acids: CASSPRRGVDYEQYF. CDR3 DNA sequence: TGTGCCAGCTCACCCCGGCGGGGAGTAGACTACGAGCAGTACTTC.

The chain couples TRBV9 to TRBJ2-1, with 8 bases aligning to TRBD1. The trim removed 6 bases at V and 10 bases at J, leaving 15 bases unmatched. The CDR3 extends over 15 amino acids. Germline assignment: CDR1 SGDLS and CDR2 YYNGEE. The CDR3 protein is CASTSRWQGAWEQFF. CDR3 sequence (DNA): TGTGCCAGCACCTCAAGGTGGCAGGGGGCATGGGAGCAGTTCTTC.

This clone was recorded only once. This chain connects TRBV2 to TRBJ1-1; D unclear. CDR3 size: 13 residues. The V gene's germline CDR1 is SNHLY and CDR2 FYNNEI. V lost 6 bases to trimming and J lost 1 base, with 9 bases between them. The CDR3 sequence: CASSQVENTEAFF. The CDR3 nucleotides are TGTGCCAGCAGCCAGGTTGAGAACACTGAAGCTTTCTTT.

This clone was detected a few times. V is TRBV28 and J is TRBJ2-7, with D maybe TRBD2 (7 bases). In germline, CDR1 is MDHEN, CDR2 SYDVKM. V lost 2 bases and J lost 11, with 13 bases in between. The length of the CDR3 is 12 residues. The CDR3 DNA follows: TGTGCCAGCAGTTTACCCCCGGGGGGCGAGTACTTC. Translation gives CASSLPPGGEYF.

The chain employs TRBV9 and TRBJ1-3; D perhaps matches TRBD1 (6 bases). The germline V and J ends were trimmed by 8 bases and 5 bases, with 11 bases remaining between them. The CDR3 extends over 12 amino acids. Per the germline V gene, CDR1 is SGDLS and CDR2 is YYNGEE. The CDR3 sequence is CARTGHRNTIYF. CDR3 sequence (DNA): TGTGCCAGAACAGGGCACAGAAACACCATATATTTT.

This chain joins TRBV19 and TRBJ2-2; D remains ambiguous. The CDR3 has 14 residues. CDR1 and CDR2 from the germline V gene are LNHDA and SQIVND (reference sequence). The V gene lost 7 bases and the J gene lost 2 bases, with 11 bases spanning the gap. The CDR3 protein is CASISRLNTGELFF. CDR3 nucleotides: TGTGCCAGTATTTCGCGGTTAAACACCGGGGAGCTGTTTTTT. The whole variable domain, remainder taken from reference TRBV19 and TRBJ2-2, is DGGITQSPKYLFRKEGQNVTLSCEQNLNHDAMYWYRQDPGQGLRLIYYSQIVNDFQKGDIAEGYSVSREKKESFPLTVTSAQKNPTAFYLCASISRLNTGELFFGEGSRLTVL.